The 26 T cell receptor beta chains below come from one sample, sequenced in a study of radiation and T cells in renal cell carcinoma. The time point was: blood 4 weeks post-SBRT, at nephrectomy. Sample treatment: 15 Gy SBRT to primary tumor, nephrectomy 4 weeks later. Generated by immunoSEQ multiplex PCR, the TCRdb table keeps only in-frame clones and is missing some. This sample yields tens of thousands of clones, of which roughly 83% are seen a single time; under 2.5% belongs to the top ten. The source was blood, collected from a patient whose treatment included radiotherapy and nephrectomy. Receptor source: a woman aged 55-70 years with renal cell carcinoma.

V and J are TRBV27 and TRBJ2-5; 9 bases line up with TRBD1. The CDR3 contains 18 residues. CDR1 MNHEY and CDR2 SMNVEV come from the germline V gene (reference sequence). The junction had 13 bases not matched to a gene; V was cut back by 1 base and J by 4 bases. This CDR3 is CASSLLGRAGQGSETQYF. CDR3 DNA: TGTGCCAGCAGTTTATTGGGACGGGCGGGACAGGGTTCAGAGACCCAGTACTTC.

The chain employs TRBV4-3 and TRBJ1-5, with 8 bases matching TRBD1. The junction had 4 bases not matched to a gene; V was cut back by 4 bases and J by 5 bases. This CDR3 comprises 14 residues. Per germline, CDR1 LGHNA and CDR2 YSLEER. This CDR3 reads CASSLTGGDQPQHF. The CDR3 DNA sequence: TGCGCCAGCAGCCTCACAGGGGGTGATCAGCCCCAGCATTTT.

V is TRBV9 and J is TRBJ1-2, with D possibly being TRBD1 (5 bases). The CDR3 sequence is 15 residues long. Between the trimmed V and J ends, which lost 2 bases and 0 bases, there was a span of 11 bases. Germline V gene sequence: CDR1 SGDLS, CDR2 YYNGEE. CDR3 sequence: CASSVGTHPNYGYTF. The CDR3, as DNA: TGTGCCAGCAGCGTCGGGACCCATCCTAACTATGGCTACACCTTC. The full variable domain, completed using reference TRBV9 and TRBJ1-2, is DSGVTQTPKHLITATGQRVTLRCSPRSGDLSVYWYQQSLDQGLQFLIQYYNGEERAKGNILERFSAQQFPDLHSELNLSSLELGDSALYFCASSVGTHPNYGYTFGSGTRLTVV.

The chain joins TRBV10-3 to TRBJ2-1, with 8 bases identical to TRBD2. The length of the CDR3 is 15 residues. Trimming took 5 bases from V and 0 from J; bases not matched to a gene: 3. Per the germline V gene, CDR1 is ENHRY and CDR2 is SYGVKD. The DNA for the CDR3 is TGTGCCATCAGTACTAGCGGCAGCTCCTACAATGAGCAGTTCTTC. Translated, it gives CAISTSGSSYNEQFF.

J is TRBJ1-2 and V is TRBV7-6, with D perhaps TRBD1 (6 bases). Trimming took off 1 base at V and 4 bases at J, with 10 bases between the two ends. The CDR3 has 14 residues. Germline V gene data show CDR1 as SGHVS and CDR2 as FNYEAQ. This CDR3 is CASSLEGRGYGYTF. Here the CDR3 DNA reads TGTGCCAGCAGCTTAGAGGGCAGGGGCTATGGCTACACCTTC.

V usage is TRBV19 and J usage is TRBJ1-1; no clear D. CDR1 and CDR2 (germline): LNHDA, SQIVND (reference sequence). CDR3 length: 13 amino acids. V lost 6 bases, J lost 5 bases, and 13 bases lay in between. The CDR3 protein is CASRDGGRTEAFF. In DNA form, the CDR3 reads TGTGCCAGTAGGGACGGCGGGCGAACTGAAGCTTTCTTT. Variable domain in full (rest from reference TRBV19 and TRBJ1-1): DGGITQSPKYLFRKEGQNVTLSCEQNLNHDAMYWYRQDPGQGLRLIYYSQIVNDFQKGDIAEGYSVSREKKESFPLTVTSAQKNPTAFYLCASRDGGRTEAFFGQGTRLTVV.

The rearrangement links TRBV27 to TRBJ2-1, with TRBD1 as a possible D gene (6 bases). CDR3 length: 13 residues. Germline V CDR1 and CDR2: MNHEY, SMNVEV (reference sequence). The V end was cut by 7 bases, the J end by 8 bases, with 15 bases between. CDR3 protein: CASKWTEGHEQFF. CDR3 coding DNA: TGTGCCAGCAAGTGGACAGAGGGCCATGAGCAGTTCTTC.

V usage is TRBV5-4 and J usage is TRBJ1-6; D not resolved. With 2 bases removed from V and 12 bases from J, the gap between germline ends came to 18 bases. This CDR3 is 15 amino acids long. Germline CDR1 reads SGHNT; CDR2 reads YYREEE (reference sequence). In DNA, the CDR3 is TGTGCCAGCAGCTTCATGGTCGGTGAAGAGGAACCCCTCCACTTT. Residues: CASSFMVGEEEPLHF.

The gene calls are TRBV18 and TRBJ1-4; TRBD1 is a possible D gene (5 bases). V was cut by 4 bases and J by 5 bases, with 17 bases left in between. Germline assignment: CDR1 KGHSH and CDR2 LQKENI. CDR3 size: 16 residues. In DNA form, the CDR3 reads TGTGCCAGCTCACAAGGGACTGCTCAACTAAATGAAAAACTGTTTTTT. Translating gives CASSQGTAQLNEKLFF.

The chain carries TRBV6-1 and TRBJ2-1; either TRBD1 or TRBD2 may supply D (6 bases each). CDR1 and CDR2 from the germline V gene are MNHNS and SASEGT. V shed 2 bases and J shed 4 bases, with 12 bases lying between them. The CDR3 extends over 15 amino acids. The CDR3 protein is CASSERRGEYNEQFF. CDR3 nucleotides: TGTGCCAGCAGTGAAAGGAGGGGGGAATACAATGAGCAGTTCTTC.

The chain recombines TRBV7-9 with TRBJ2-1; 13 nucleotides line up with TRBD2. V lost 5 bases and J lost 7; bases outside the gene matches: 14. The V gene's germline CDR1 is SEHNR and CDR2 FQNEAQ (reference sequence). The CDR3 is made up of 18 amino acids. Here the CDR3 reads CASSAPPRLAGGRNEQFF. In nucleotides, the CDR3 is TGTGCCAGCAGCGCACCTCCGAGACTAGCGGGGGGTCGGAATGAGCAGTTCTTC.

CDR3 sequence: CASSPAGYGDTQYF. The CDR3 DNA reads TGTGCCAGCTCACCGGCGGGGTATGGAGATACGCAGTATTTT. The genes are TRBV18 and TRBJ2-3; D is possibly TRBD2 (6 bases). This CDR3 is 14 amino acids long. Trimming removed 3 bases at V and 5 bases at J, with 12 bases between. The germline gives CDR1 KGHSH, CDR2 LQKENI.

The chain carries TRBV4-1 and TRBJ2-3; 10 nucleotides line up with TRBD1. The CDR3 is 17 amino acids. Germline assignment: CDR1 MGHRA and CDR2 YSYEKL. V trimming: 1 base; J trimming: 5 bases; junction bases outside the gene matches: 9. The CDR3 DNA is TGCGCCAGCAGCCAAGGTCCGGACAGGGGGAATATAGATACGCAGTATTTT. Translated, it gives CASSQGPDRGNIDTQYF.

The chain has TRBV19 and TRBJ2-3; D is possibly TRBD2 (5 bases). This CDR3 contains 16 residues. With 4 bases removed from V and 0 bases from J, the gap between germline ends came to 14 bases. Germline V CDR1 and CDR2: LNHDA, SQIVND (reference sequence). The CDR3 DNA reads TGTGCCAGTAGTAAGTCCGCGGACTCTAGCACAGATACGCAGTATTTT. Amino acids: CASSKSADSSTDTQYF.

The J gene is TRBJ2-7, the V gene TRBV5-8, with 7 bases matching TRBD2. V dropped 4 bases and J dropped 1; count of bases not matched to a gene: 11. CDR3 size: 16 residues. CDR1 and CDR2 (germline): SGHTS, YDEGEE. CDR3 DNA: TGTGCCAGCAGCCTCGGGGCGGGAGCTATTTCCTACGAGCAGTACTTC. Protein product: CASSLGAGAISYEQYF. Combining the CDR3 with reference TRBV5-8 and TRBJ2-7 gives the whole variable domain EAGVTQSPTHLIKTRGQQATLRCSPISGHTSVYWYQQALGLGLQFLLWYDEGEERNRGNFPPRFSGRQFPNYSSELNVNALELEDSALYLCASSLGAGAISYEQYFGPGTRLTVT.

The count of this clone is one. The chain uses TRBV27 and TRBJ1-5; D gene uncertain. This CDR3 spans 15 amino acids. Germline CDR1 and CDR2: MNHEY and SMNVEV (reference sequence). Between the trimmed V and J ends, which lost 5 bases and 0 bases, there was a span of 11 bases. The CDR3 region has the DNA TGTGCCAGCAGTCCCCCGGGTTTTAGCAATCAGCCCCAGCATTTT. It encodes CASSPPGFSNQPQHF.

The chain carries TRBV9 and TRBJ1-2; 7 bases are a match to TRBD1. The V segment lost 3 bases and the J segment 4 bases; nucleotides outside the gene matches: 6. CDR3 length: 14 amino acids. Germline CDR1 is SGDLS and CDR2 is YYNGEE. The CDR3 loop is CASSDGTDLYGYTF. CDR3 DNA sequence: TGTGCCAGCAGCGACGGGACAGACCTCTATGGCTACACCTTC.

The CDR3 coding sequence is TGTGCCGCAGGCCTGAAGGAAGGGATTAGGTATGGCTACACCTTC. Translation gives CAAGLKEGIRYGYTF. V gene TRBV10-3 combines with J gene TRBJ1-2; D uncertain. This CDR3 has 15 residues. V shed 11 bases and J shed 5 bases, with 24 bases lying between them. Germline V CDR1 and CDR2: ENHRY, SYGVKD.

DNA for the CDR3: TGTGCCAGCAGCTTCGGGGGCACCGGGGAGCTGTTTTTT. Translation: CASSFGGTGELFF. This chain joins TRBV7-9 and TRBJ2-2, with a weak D call TRBD2 (6 bases). Germline-derived CDR1 and CDR2 are SEHNR and FQNEAQ (reference sequence). The ends were cut back, 3 bases at V and 4 bases at J, with 6 bases in the middle. The CDR3 covers 13 residues.

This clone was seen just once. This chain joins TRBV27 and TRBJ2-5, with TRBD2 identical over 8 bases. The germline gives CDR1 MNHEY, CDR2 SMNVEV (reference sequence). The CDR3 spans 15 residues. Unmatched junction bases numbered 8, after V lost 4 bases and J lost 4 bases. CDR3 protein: CASSSPLLAGETQYF. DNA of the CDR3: TGTGCCAGCAGTTCCCCCCTGCTAGCGGGAGAGACCCAGTACTTC.

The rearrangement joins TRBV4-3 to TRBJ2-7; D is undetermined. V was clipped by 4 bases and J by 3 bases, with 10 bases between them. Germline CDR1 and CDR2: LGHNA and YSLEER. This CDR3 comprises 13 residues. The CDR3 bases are TGCGCCAGCAGCCCGACTGTGAGCTACGAGCAGTACTTC. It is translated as CASSPTVSYEQYF.

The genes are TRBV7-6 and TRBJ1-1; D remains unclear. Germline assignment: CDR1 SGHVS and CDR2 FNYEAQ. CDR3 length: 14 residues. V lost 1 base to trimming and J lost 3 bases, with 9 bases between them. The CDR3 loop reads CASSLDRGDTEAFF. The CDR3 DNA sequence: TGTGCCAGCAGCTTAGATCGGGGAGACACTGAAGCTTTCTTT. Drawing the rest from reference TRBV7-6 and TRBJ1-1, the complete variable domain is GAGVSQSPRYKVTKRGQDVALRCDPISGHVSLYWYRQALGQGPEFLTYFNYEAQQDKSGLPNDRFSAERPEGSISTLTIQRTEQRDSAMYRCASSLDRGDTEAFFGQGTRLTVV.

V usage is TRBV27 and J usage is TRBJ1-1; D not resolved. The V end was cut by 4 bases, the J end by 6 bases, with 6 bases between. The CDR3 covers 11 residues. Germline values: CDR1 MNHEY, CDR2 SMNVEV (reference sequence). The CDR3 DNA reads TGTGCCAGCAGTTCACGATCTGAAGCTTTCTTT. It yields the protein CASSSRSEAFF.

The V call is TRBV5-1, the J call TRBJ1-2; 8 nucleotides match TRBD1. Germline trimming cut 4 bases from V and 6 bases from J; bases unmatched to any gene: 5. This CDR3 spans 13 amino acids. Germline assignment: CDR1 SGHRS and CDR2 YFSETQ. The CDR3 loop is CASSTAQGDGYTF. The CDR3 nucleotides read TGCGCCAGCAGCACAGCACAGGGGGATGGCTACACCTTC.

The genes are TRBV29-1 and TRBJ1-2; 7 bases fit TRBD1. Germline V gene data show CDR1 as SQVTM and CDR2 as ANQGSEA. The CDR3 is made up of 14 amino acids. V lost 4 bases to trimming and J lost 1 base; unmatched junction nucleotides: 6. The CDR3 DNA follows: TGCAGCGTTGTAAGGCAGGGGGGTAACTATGGCTACACCTTC. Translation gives CSVVRQGGNYGYTF.

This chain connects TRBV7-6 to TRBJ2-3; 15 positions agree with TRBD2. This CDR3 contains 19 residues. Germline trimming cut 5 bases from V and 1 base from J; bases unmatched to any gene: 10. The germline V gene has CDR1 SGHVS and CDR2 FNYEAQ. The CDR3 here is CASSLPGLAGGVGTDTQYF. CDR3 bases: TGTGCCAGCAGCCTACCGGGACTAGCGGGAGGCGTGGGCACAGATACGCAGTATTTT.